The 25 T cell receptor beta chains presented below share a single source sample, sequenced in a study of T cells after yellow fever vaccination. MiXCR, run by TCRdb on the 5' RACE reads, gives a single entry per CDR3 protein. The sample lists under 250,000 distinct CDR3 sequences, 2.5% to 3.5% occurring once. The source was CD4+ T cells sorted from PBMCs, collected 10 days after the yellow fever booster vaccination. These receptor sequences come from a man younger than 30 who received the YFV17D yellow fever vaccine.

This clonotype was found many times. The chain has TRBV20-1 and TRBJ2-5; the D is unclear. V gave up 5 bases and J gave up 4 bases, with 8 bases separating them. This CDR3 is built from 11 residues. The V gene's germline CDR1 is DFQATT and CDR2 SNEGSKA (reference sequence). This CDR3 is CSASERETQYF. For the CDR3, the DNA is TGCAGTGCTTCCGAGAGAGAGACCCAGTACTTC.

This clonotype was observed many times. The chain links TRBV11-3 to TRBJ2-2; possible D gene TRBD1, 6 bases. V was clipped by 4 bases and J by 4 bases, with 10 bases between them. Germline lookup yields CDR1 SGHNT and CDR2 YENEEA. This CDR3 has 14 residues. The CDR3 here is CASSSTGFTGELFF. Written as DNA, the CDR3 is TGTGCCAGCAGCTCGACAGGATTCACCGGGGAGCTGTTTTTT.

The table lists this clonotype with many counts. The chain joins TRBV6-2 or TRBV6-3 to TRBJ2-1; 14 nucleotides match TRBD2. After removal of 5 bases from V and 7 bases from J, the junction contained 1 base not matched to a gene. This CDR3 has 14 residues. The germline gives CDR1 MNHEY, CDR2 SVGEGT. The CDR3, as DNA: TGTGCCAGCAGTCGACTAGCGGGAGGGAATGAGCAGTTCTTC. Amino acids: CASSRLAGGNEQFF.

This clonotype appeared a few times. V usage is TRBV19 and J usage is TRBJ1-2, with 7 bases fitting TRBD1. The V gene end was trimmed by 11 bases and the J gene end by 1 base; junction bases not matched to a gene: 10. Germline-derived CDR1 and CDR2 are LNHDA and SQIVND (reference sequence). The CDR3 covers 14 residues. The CDR3 loop is CASKTGSINYGYTF. In nucleotides, the CDR3 is TGTGCCTCTAAGACAGGGTCTATTAACTATGGCTACACCTTC.

This clonotype has a count of ten or more. The rearrangement links TRBV6-5 to TRBJ1-3; D possibly corresponds to TRBD1 (6 bases). CDR3 length: 15 amino acids. The V gene lost 2 bases and the J gene lost 0 bases, with 8 bases spanning the gap. Germline CDR1 MNHEY, CDR2 SVGAGI. The CDR3 loop reads CASSYAGDSGNTIYF. In DNA, the CDR3 is TGTGCCAGCAGTTACGCAGGGGACTCTGGAAACACCATATATTTT.

This clonotype came up many times. The chain uses TRBV12-3 or TRBV12-4 and TRBJ2-1; D tentatively fits TRBD1 or TRBD2 (6 bases each). Trimming removed 5 bases at V and 3 bases at J, with 26 bases between. This CDR3 is 19 amino acids long. CDR3 nucleotide sequence: TGTGCCAGCAGTCTCGGGGGCCGGGGGCTAACCCGTTTCTACAATGAGCAGTTCTTC. This encodes CASSLGGRGLTRFYNEQFF.

This clonotype was recorded at least ten times. This chain links TRBV2 with TRBJ1-5; 7 positions match TRBD1. CDR3 size: 13 residues. Germline CDR1 and CDR2: SNHLY and FYNNEI. V lost 4 bases to trimming and J lost 6 bases; unmatched junction nucleotides: 3. The CDR3 loop reads CASSATGSQPQHF. The CDR3 DNA reads as TGTGCCAGCAGTGCGACAGGGAGTCAGCCCCAGCATTTT.

This clonotype was picked up many times. This chain joins TRBV15 and TRBJ1-1; D call uncertain. Germline V gives CDR1 LNHNV, CDR2 YYDKDF (reference sequence). The V end was cut by 4 bases, the J end by 0 bases, with 3 bases between. The CDR3 consists of 12 residues. The CDR3 spells CATSNMNTEAFF. The DNA for the CDR3 is TGTGCCACCAGCAATATGAACACTGAAGCTTTCTTT.

This sequence joins TRBV12-3 or TRBV12-4 and TRBJ2-7, with a possible D match to TRBD2 (5 bases). The V gene lost 7 bases and the J gene lost 3 bases, with 7 bases spanning the gap. This CDR3 comprises 11 residues. CDR3 sequence (DNA): TGTGCCAGCACCCGGGGCTACGAGCAGTACTTC. The encoded protein is CASTRGYEQYF.

This clonotype has ten or more counts. V and J are TRBV12-3 or TRBV12-4 and TRBJ1-1; no clear D. Trimming took 4 bases from V and 3 from J, leaving 18 bases between them. CDR3 length: 16 amino acids. The CDR3 DNA is TGTGCCAGCAGTTCGGGGTATCCGGCGCAGGACACTGAAGCTTTCTTT. It codes for CASSSGYPAQDTEAFF.

The gene calls are TRBV12-3 or TRBV12-4 and TRBJ2-5; D assignment may be TRBD1 or TRBD2 (5 bases each). V gave up 8 bases and J gave up 2 bases, with 24 bases separating them. The CDR3 covers 17 residues. The CDR3 DNA reads TGTGCCAGCTGCAACGGACCGGGACCGTCATTGCAAGAGACCCAGTACTTC. Amino acids: CASCNGPGPSLQETQYF.

The chain links TRBV4-1 to TRBJ1-2, with a possible D match to TRBD1 (5 bases). Germline CDR1 is MGHRA and CDR2 is YSYEKL. Trimming took 3 bases from V and 4 from J, leaving 18 bases between them. This CDR3 is 16 amino acids long. CDR3 coding DNA: TGCGCCAGCAGCCATGCAGTCGACAGAGTCTCCTATGGCTACACCTTC. As protein: CASSHAVDRVSYGYTF.

This clonotype was seen at least ten times. J is TRBJ2-5 and V is TRBV29-1; perhaps TRBD2 as D (7 bases). The CDR3 length is 14 residues. Germline-derived CDR1 and CDR2 are SQVTM and ANQGSEA. With 6 bases removed from V and 5 bases from J, the gap between germline ends came to 19 bases. In DNA, the CDR3 is TGCAGCGTGACGGGGGGCAGGGAGTGGGAGACCCAGTACTTC. Its translation is CSVTGGREWETQYF.

The rearrangement joins TRBV18 to TRBJ2-3; no definite D call. The CDR3 has 15 residues. From germline, CDR1 is KGHSH and CDR2 LQKENI. V shed 3 bases and J shed 8 bases, with 18 bases lying between them. The CDR3 loop is CASSPRTEVLGTQYF. The CDR3 nucleotides are TGTGCCAGCTCACCTCGTACAGAGGTCCTCGGTACGCAGTATTTT.

The chain carries TRBV27 and TRBJ2-3; no clear D gene. The germline gives CDR1 MNHEY, CDR2 SMNVEV (reference sequence). Trimming cost V 5 bases and J 4 bases, with 19 bases left between them. This CDR3 is 16 amino acids long. The CDR3: CASSPRRSALPDTQYF. CDR3 sequence (DNA): TGTGCCAGCAGTCCCCGCCGGTCGGCCCTCCCAGATACGCAGTATTTT.

At least ten counts were recorded for this clonotype. V and J are TRBV20-1 and TRBJ1-1; D is unclear. The CDR3 is made up of 11 amino acids. Germline CDR1 is DFQATT and CDR2 is SNEGSKA (reference sequence). V gave up 1 base and J gave up 6 bases, with 6 bases separating them. CDR3 sequence (DNA): TGCAGTGCTAGAGTGGGCTCTGAAGCTTTCTTT. As protein: CSARVGSEAFF.

CDR3 coding DNA: TGTGCCAGCAGCTTAAACTCAGGGAGTGAAAAACTGTTTTTT. Its protein product is CASSLNSGSEKLFF. The chain recombines TRBV7-2 with TRBJ1-4; D possibly corresponds to TRBD1 (5 bases). V lost 2 bases and J 7 bases, leaving 11 bases between the germline ends. Germline-derived CDR1 and CDR2 are SGHTA and FQGNSA. There are 14 residues in the CDR3.

This clonotype was picked up many times. J is TRBJ1-1 and V is TRBV29-1; maybe TRBD1 (6 bases). Germline V gene data show CDR1 as SQVTM and CDR2 as ANQGSEA. Trimming removed 7 bases from V and 0 bases from J, with 15 bases in between. The CDR3 length is 14 residues. CDR3 sequence reads: CSGAPGAMNTEAFF. Written as DNA, the CDR3 is TGCAGCGGGGCCCCAGGGGCGATGAACACTGAAGCTTTCTTT.

This clonotype was observed many times. The gene calls are TRBV6-1 and TRBJ2-7; D gene unclear. The CDR3 covers 13 residues. Trimming cost V 2 bases and J 2 bases, with 7 bases left between them. Germline assignment: CDR1 MNHNS and CDR2 SASEGT. The CDR3 nucleotides read TGTGCCAGCAGTGAAATGCACCCCTACGAGCAGTACTTC. This translates into CASSEMHPYEQYF.

This clonotype has at least ten counts. The V and J genes are TRBV7-2 and TRBJ2-1; 9 bases line up with TRBD1. J gave up 5 bases and V 4 bases, and 6 bases lay outside the gene matches. The CDR3 totals 15 residues. Germline V gives CDR1 SGHTA, CDR2 FQGNSA. The CDR3 DNA follows: TGTGCCAGCAGCTCGGGACAGGGCCCTAACAATGAGCAGTTCTTC. Protein sequence: CASSSGQGPNNEQFF.

V is TRBV20-1 and J is TRBJ2-1; D may correspond to TRBD1 or TRBD2 (5 bases each). Trimming pared 6 bases from V and 5 bases from J, leaving 14 bases between. CDR3 length: 13 residues. CDR1 is DFQATT and CDR2 is SNEGSKA in the germline V gene (reference sequence). The CDR3 DNA reads TGCAGTGCGACCACCCCGGGACACAATGAGCAGTTCTTC. Protein: CSATTPGHNEQFF.

This clonotype was detected many times. The J gene is TRBJ1-4, the V gene TRBV2; D might be TRBD1 (5 bases). Trimming removed 7 bases from V and 5 bases from J, with 14 bases in between. This CDR3 is 14 amino acids long. Germline V lookup: CDR1 SNHLY, CDR2 FYNNEI. The CDR3 region is CASKRDAGNEKLFF. The CDR3 nucleotides read TGTGCCAGCAAGAGGGACGCCGGGAATGAAAAACTGTTTTTT.

CDR3 sequence: CSASPPVGGDTQYF. The DNA of the CDR3 is TGCAGTGCTAGTCCCCCGGTGGGAGGAGATACGCAGTATTTT. The chain has TRBV20-1 and TRBJ2-3, with D perhaps matching TRBD2 (6 bases). Trimming stripped 3 bases from V and 5 bases from J, with 15 bases between. There are 14 residues in the CDR3. Germline CDR1 and CDR2: DFQATT and SNEGSKA (reference sequence).

This clonotype has a count of ten or more. V is TRBV7-2 and J is TRBJ1-5; 10 bases map to TRBD1. After removal of 5 bases from V and 7 bases from J, the junction contained 5 bases not matched to a gene. Germline CDR1 is SGHTA and CDR2 is FQGNSA. This CDR3 spans 14 amino acids. This CDR3 reads CASSLDRGKQPQHF. CDR3 DNA sequence: TGTGCCAGCAGCCTGGACAGGGGGAAACAGCCCCAGCATTTT. The entire variable domain, with the rest obtained from reference TRBV7-2 and TRBJ1-5, is as follows: GAGVSQSPSNKVTEKGKDVELRCDPISGHTALYWYRQSLGQGLEFLIYFQGNSAPDKSGLPSDRFSAERTGGSVSTLTIQRTQQEDSAVYLCASSLDRGKQPQHFGDGTRLSIL.

This clonotype was recorded at least ten times. The rearrangement links TRBV5-1 to TRBJ2-7; D ambiguous. Trimming took 0 bases from V and 4 from J, leaving 8 bases between them. Germline V lookup: CDR1 SGHRS, CDR2 YFSETQ. The CDR3 loop spans 13 amino acids. The DNA for the CDR3 is TGCGCCAGCAGCTTGGATCCCGGTTACGAGCAGTACGTC. Translated, it gives CASSLDPGYEQYV.